Listed below are T cell receptor beta chains from one sample, sequenced in a study of T cell repertoires in cytomegalovirus infection. One entry per CDR3 protein results from TCRdb running MiXCR on the reads. The sample consists of some 920,000 distinct CDR3 sequences, 31% of them appearing once. No antigen has been assigned to these receptors. This material consisted of cultured CD8+ T cells from PBMCs, taken from culture after CMV antigen stimulation. Receptor source: a human donor in good health (CMV status not recorded). Some clones in this sample may be carry-over from other donors' samples. Both conserved end residues are part of each CDR3. Fields, in order: clone size, J gene, V gene, D gene, CDR3 protein, CDR3 DNA. The D gene is left open where the match is weak. Part of the rows lack a size; the others show once, few, many or a class for expanded clones.

abundance: NA; j_gene: TRBJ1-5; v_gene: TRBV6-1; d_gene: NA; CDR3aa: CASSPRGNGQPQHF; CDR3nt: TGTGCCAGCTCCCCGCGGGGGAACGGGCAGCCCCAGCATTTT
abundance: few; j_gene: TRBJ2-3; v_gene: TRBV27; d_gene: TRBD2; CDR3aa: CASSPGLDQPSYPETQYF; CDR3nt: TGTGCCAGCAGTCCGGGACTAGATCAACCTTCCTATCCGGAAACGCAGTATTTT
abundance: NA; j_gene: TRBJ2-5; v_gene: TRBV7-9; d_gene: TRBD1; CDR3aa: CASSTPGTVQETQYF; CDR3nt: TGTGCCAGCAGCACCCCCGGGACAGTACAAGAGACCCAGTACTTC
abundance: NA; j_gene: TRBJ2-5; v_gene: TRBV6-5; d_gene: NA; CDR3aa: CASSYTGPQETQYF; CDR3nt: TGTGCCAGCAGTTACACGGGACCCCAAGAGACCCAGTACTTC
abundance: many; j_gene: TRBJ2-3; v_gene: TRBV2; d_gene: NA; CDR3aa: CASRVLGYLDTQYF; CDR3nt: TGTGCCAGCAGAGTCTTAGGGTATTTAGATACGCAGTATTTT
abundance: few; j_gene: TRBJ2-7; v_gene: TRBV7-8; d_gene: TRBD1; CDR3aa: CASSLEGQGASEQYF; CDR3nt: TGTGCCAGCAGCTTAGAGGGACAGGGGGCATCCGAGCAGTACTTC
abundance: NA; j_gene: TRBJ1-2; v_gene: TRBV5-1; d_gene: NA; CDR3aa: CASSFRERRDGYTF; CDR3nt: TGCGCCAGCAGCTTCCGGGAGAGGAGGGATGGCTACACCTTC
abundance: few; j_gene: TRBJ2-1; v_gene: TRBV2; d_gene: TRBD2; CDR3aa: CASRLAGTYNEQFF; CDR3nt: TGTGCCAGCCGCCTAGCGGGGACTTACAATGAGCAGTTCTTC
abundance: NA; j_gene: TRBJ2-2; v_gene: TRBV6-6; d_gene: TRBD2; CDR3aa: CASRSTRGLAGTYTGELFF; CDR3nt: TGTGCCAGCAGATCCACCAGGGGACTAGCGGGGACTTACACCGGGGAGCTGTTTTTT
abundance: few; j_gene: TRBJ2-3; v_gene: TRBV5-1; d_gene: NA; CDR3aa: CASTSADTQYF; CDR3nt: TGCGCCAGCACCTCGGCAGATACGCAGTATTTT
abundance: few; j_gene: TRBJ2-2; v_gene: TRBV4-3; d_gene: NA; CDR3aa: CASSQDAGRSGELFF; CDR3nt: TGCGCCAGCAGCCAAGATGCGGGGAGGTCCGGGGAGCTGTTTTTT
abundance: many; j_gene: TRBJ2-3; v_gene: TRBV7-2; d_gene: TRBD2; CDR3aa: CASSLGGGAVDTQYF; CDR3nt: TGTGCCAGCAGCTTAGGCGGGGGGGCTGTAGATACGCAGTATTTT
abundance: once; j_gene: TRBJ2-7; v_gene: TRBV29-1; d_gene: TRBD1; CDR3aa: CSVLTGDNSYEQYF; CDR3nt: TGCAGCGTACTGACAGGGGACAACTCCTACGAGCAGTACTTC
abundance: many; j_gene: TRBJ1-1; v_gene: TRBV7-9; d_gene: NA; CDR3aa: CASSEAEAFF; CDR3nt: TGTGCCAGCAGCGAGGCTGAAGCTTTCTTT
abundance: many; j_gene: TRBJ1-5; v_gene: TRBV5-6; d_gene: NA; CDR3aa: CASSLRGSNQPQHF; CDR3nt: TGTGCCAGCAGTTTGCGAGGGAGCAATCAGCCCCAGCATTTT
abundance: NA; j_gene: TRBJ1-1; v_gene: TRBV7-2; d_gene: NA; CDR3aa: CASSSTGMWTEAFF; CDR3nt: TGTGCCAGCAGCTCAACAGGGATGTGGACTGAAGCTTTCTTT
abundance: many; j_gene: TRBJ1-2; v_gene: TRBV2; d_gene: NA; CDR3aa: CASSPSWGYTF; CDR3nt: TGTGCCAGCAGCCCCTCGTGGGGCTACACCTTC
abundance: NA; j_gene: TRBJ1-5; v_gene: TRBV2; d_gene: NA; CDR3aa: CASSEGVGGKWPQHF; CDR3nt: TGTGCCAGCAGTGAAGGGGTGGGGGGTAAATGGCCCCAGCATTTT
abundance: NA; j_gene: TRBJ1-5; v_gene: TRBV4-3; d_gene: NA; CDR3aa: CASSPQYRNSNQPQHF; CDR3nt: TGCGCCAGCAGCCCGCAATATCGGAATAGCAATCAGCCCCAGCATTTT
abundance: few; j_gene: TRBJ2-2; v_gene: TRBV20-1; d_gene: NA; CDR3aa: CSAYPTGHGGTGELFF; CDR3nt: TGCAGTGCGTACCCGACCGGCCACGGTGGCACCGGGGAGCTGTTTTTT
abundance: many; j_gene: TRBJ2-6; v_gene: TRBV7-6; d_gene: NA; CDR3aa: CASSLRTAGANVLTF; CDR3nt: TGTGCCAGCAGCCTACGGACAGCTGGGGCCAACGTCCTGACTTTC
abundance: NA; j_gene: TRBJ1-2; v_gene: TRBV28; d_gene: NA; CDR3aa: CASSFQTHPRDNGYTF; CDR3nt: TGTGCCAGCAGTTTCCAGACTCATCCCAGGGACAATGGCTACACCTTC
abundance: few; j_gene: TRBJ1-5; v_gene: TRBV19; d_gene: TRBD1; CDR3aa: CASSIERDRAESNQPQHF; CDR3nt: TGTGCCAGTAGTATAGAAAGGGACAGGGCTGAAAGCAATCAGCCCCAGCATTTT
abundance: few; j_gene: TRBJ1-1; v_gene: TRBV6-1; d_gene: NA; CDR3aa: CASSEYAGNTEAFF; CDR3nt: TGTGCCAGCAGTGAATATGCAGGAAACACTGAAGCTTTCTTT
abundance: NA; j_gene: TRBJ2-5; v_gene: TRBV27; d_gene: NA; CDR3aa: CASSPWPGRGAQETQYF; CDR3nt: TGTGCCAGCAGTCCCTGGCCCGGCAGGGGGGCCCAAGAGACCCAGTACTTC
abundance: few; j_gene: TRBJ2-2; v_gene: TRBV7-9; d_gene: TRBD1; CDR3aa: CASSQTGQGSWANTGELFF; CDR3nt: TGTGCCAGCAGCCAAACGGGACAGGGGTCCTGGGCGAACACCGGGGAGCTGTTTTTT